A selection of T cell receptor beta chains follows, all from one sample in a study of untreated major depressive disorder. Clones were read by immunoSEQ multiplex PCR, and TCRdb kept only the in-frame ones, dropping some. The repertoire holds more than 10,000 clones, with 85% to 95% as singletons. The sequenced material came from CD4+ T cells from PBMCs. These receptors all stem from a man aged 25 to 40 with major depressive disorder. Both conserved end residues are part of each CDR3. Fields, in order: CDR3 DNA, CDR3 protein, V gene, clone size, J gene, D gene. The D gene is left open where the match is weak. Rows may omit the clone size; those that give it use once, few, many or a size class.

TGTGCCAGCAGGGATGGGACAGGGCGCACTGAAGCTTTCTTT | CASRDGTGRTEAFF | TRBV6-5 | . | TRBJ1-1 | TRBD1
TGTGCCAGCAGCTCCCCCCGGACAGAAAGAGATCAGCCCCAGCATTTT | CASSSPRTERDQPQHF | TRBV12-1 | once | TRBJ1-5 | .
TGTGCCTGGAGTCGGGAAAGGACAGGGTTTTATGGCTACACCTTC | CAWSRERTGFYGYTF | TRBV30 | . | TRBJ1-2 | TRBD1
TGCGCCAGCAGCAAGACCGGGACAGGGGTCACCGGGGAGCTGTTTTTT | CASSKTGTGVTGELFF | TRBV5-1 | . | TRBJ2-2 | TRBD1
TGTGCCAGCCGAAGACAGGGTTTGCAGTATGGCTACACCTTC | CASRRQGLQYGYTF | TRBV6-5 | . | TRBJ1-2 | TRBD1
TGTGCCAGCAGCGGGACGCGTGGCACAGATACGCAGTATTTT | CASSGTRGTDTQYF | TRBV2 | . | TRBJ2-3 | .
TGTGCCAGCAGCTTGCCTAGCACAGATACGCAGTATTTT | CASSLPSTDTQYF | TRBV5-5 | . | TRBJ2-3 | .
TGTGCCAGCAGCTTAAATAGGGGGAACACTGAAGCTTTCTTT | CASSLNRGNTEAFF | TRBV7-9 | . | TRBJ1-1 | .
TGCGCCAGCAGCTTGACAGGGACTAGTCTGAACACAGATACGCAGTATTTT | CASSLTGTSLNTDTQYF | TRBV5-1 | . | TRBJ2-3 | TRBD2
TGTGCCAGTAGTGTAAGACTAGCGAGCTCCTACAATGAGCAGTTCTTC | CASSVRLASSYNEQFF | TRBV19 | . | TRBJ2-1 | TRBD2
TGTGCCAGCAGTTTCGCAGCGGGACGGAAAAACATTCAGTACTTC | CASSFAAGRKNIQYF | TRBV28 | . | TRBJ2-4 | TRBD2
TGTGCCAGCAGTTACCGTGGACAGGGGAGGTCACCCCTCCACTTT | CASSYRGQGRSPLHF | TRBV6-5 | . | TRBJ1-6 | TRBD1
TGTGCCAGCAGTTACCACAGGGATCTGGTCTACTCACCCCTCCACTTT | CASSYHRDLVYSPLHF | TRBV6-5 | . | TRBJ1-6 | .
TGCGCCAGCAGACCTAGCGGGGGGGCGTCGGATACGCAGTATTTT | CASRPSGGASDTQYF | TRBV5-1 | . | TRBJ2-3 | TRBD2
TGTGCTACGCGGAGGGGCAGCGGGTACGAGCAGTACTTC | CATRRGSGYEQYF | TRBV2 | . | TRBJ2-7 | .
TGTGCCAGCTCGCATCAGGCTCCCAGCTCCTACGAGCAGTACTTC | CASSHQAPSSYEQYF | TRBV18 | . | TRBJ2-7 | .
TGTGCCAGCTCACCTCCCGCTAACTATGGCTACACCTTC | CASSPPANYGYTF | TRBV18 | . | TRBJ1-2 | .
TGTGCCAGCAGCTTACAGGGTGCTGGAAACACCATATATTTT | CASSLQGAGNTIYF | TRBV5-4 | . | TRBJ1-3 | .
TGTGCCAGCAGTGGACAGGGGGCTAATCAGCCCCAGCATTTT | CASSGQGANQPQHF | TRBV6-5 | . | TRBJ1-5 | TRBD1
TGTGCCACCAGCAGAACCGGGACGGTAAATTCACCCCTCCACTTT | CATSRTGTVNSPLHF | TRBV15 | . | TRBJ1-6 | .
TGTGCCAGCAGCAGAAGACGGGATGAAAAACTGTTTTTT | CASSRRRDEKLFF | TRBV13 | . | TRBJ1-4 | .
TGTGCCAGCAGGGCCGGGACAGCAGACTACGAGCAGTACTTC | CASRAGTADYEQYF | TRBV6-1 | . | TRBJ2-7 | TRBD1
TGTGCCAGCAGTCCCTGGACCGGAGATAGCAATCAGCCCCAGCATTTT | CASSPWTGDSNQPQHF | TRBV28 | few | TRBJ1-5 | .
TGTGCCAGCAGCTTAGCCGAAAATCAGCCCCAGCATTTT | CASSLAENQPQHF | TRBV5-6 | . | TRBJ1-5 | .